The T cell receptor (beta chain) under discussion was sequenced for a study of blood T cells in healthy people across ages. Study in general: There was about one barcoded beta molecule captured by template switching per two T cells. Whole-study results and caveats: Across the age range, TCR beta diversity per million T cells fell in a roughly linear way. Possibly, changes in expanded clonotypes were confounded because donor CMV status was unknown.

Using a J-beta primer mix together with a sample-barcoded 5' primer, a second PCR was run for roughly 6 to 11 cycles. TCRdb redid the calling of the 5' RACE reads with MiXCR, one entry per CDR3 protein. This repertoire shows roughly 900,000 distinct CDR3 sequences, 29% found once; its top ten account for about 18%. Each sample yielded at least 5.5 micrograms of PBMC total RNA. Looked up from germline, CDR1 is LGHDT and CDR2 is YNNKEL (reference sequence). The ends lost 1 base at V and 9 bases at J; junction bases unmatched: 8. The length of the CDR3 is 14 residues. This clonotype was seen at least ten times. Antigen unknown.

This TCR came from a woman older than 75 in good health. The sample comprised blood. J is TRBJ1-2 and V is TRBV3-1; TRBD1 matches at 7 bases. Here the CDR3 DNA reads TGTGCCAGCAGCCAAGCGACAGGGATCGGGAGCTACACCTTC. It specifies CASSQATGIGSYTF.